This T cell receptor (beta chain) emerged from a study of CD8+ T cells in alopecia areata. Following extraction, RNA underwent reverse transcription to cDNA, which served as the sequencing template. Only in-frame clones appear in the TCRdb table, and some are missing; sequencing was by immunoSEQ multiplex PCR. This table holds fewer than 200,000 clones, just under 60% found once. Researchers took lesional scalp punch biopsies and peripheral blood from people who were alopecia areata patients. Investigators sorted PBMCs to obtain both CD4+ and CD8+ T cells. The ends were cut back, 4 bases at V and 6 bases at J, with 22 bases in the middle. CDR3 size: 17 residues. Germline V CDR1 and CDR2: MGHRA, YSYEKL.

This receptor was identified in a human donor with alopecia areata. The chain joins TRBV4-1 to TRBJ2-4; D might be TRBD1 (6 bases). The source material was CD4+ T cells sorted from blood, sampled at week 0. The CDR3 coding sequence is TGCGCCAGCAGCCCCCGAAGCCAAAACAGGGTTGGAAACATTCAGTACTTC. This sequence encodes CASSPRSQNRVGNIQYF.